These T cell receptor beta chains were read from a single sample in a study of blood T cell repertoires in COVID-19. Sequencing was performed with immunoSEQ multiplex PCR; in TCRdb, only in-frame clones are kept and a portion is missing. The sample yields some 350,000 clones, around 87% seen once. The sample taken for sequencing was PBMCs or T cells enriched from blood (not recorded which). All receptors derive from a woman aged 30 to 39 who had recovered from COVID-19. Each CDR3 is given with its conserved first and last residue. Fields, in order: J gene, V gene, CDR3 protein.

TRBJ2-1	TRBV7-9	CASSKGTSYGSYNEQFF
TRBJ1-1	TRBV5-1	CASSLQGAEGTEAFF
TRBJ2-3	TRBV30	CAWSRTVSTDTQYF
TRBJ1-2	TRBV7-8	CASSLGAQVGGYTF
TRBJ1-6	TRBV30	CAWSVGQGSTPLHF
TRBJ2-5	TRBV5-1	CASSLVPRVETQYF
TRBJ1-2	TRBV11-2	CASSLGTGPGINYGYTF
TRBJ2-1	TRBV11-3	CASSPRGPTPYNEQFF
TRBJ1-1	TRBV12-3/TRBV12-4	CASSPGWVEAFF
TRBJ2-3	TRBV25-1	CASSERPYSGGASDTQYF
TRBJ1-4	TRBV5-6	CASSLVGTGRKEKLFF
TRBJ2-1	TRBV19	CASSIGVVLHEGQFF
TRBJ1-1	TRBV6-2/TRBV6-3	CASSYFDRAQNTEAFF
TRBJ1-6	TRBV7-8	CASSPYNSPLHF
TRBJ2-3	TRBV5-1	CASSPGASGQDTQYF
TRBJ2-7	TRBV12-2	CASRLASGLGREQYF
TRBJ2-1	TRBV7-7	CASSLPSGVDYNEQFF
TRBJ2-7	TRBV28	CASSLAFVEQYF
TRBJ1-2	TRBV9	CASSTGASGYTF
TRBJ2-5	TRBV9	CASSVAGGQETQYF
TRBJ1-3	TRBV19	CASTLAGSRPGNTIYF
TRBJ2-7	TRBV6-2/TRBV6-3	CASNPGQGPYEQYF
TRBJ1-5	TRBV18	CASSPLRGQPQHF
TRBJ2-5	TRBV18	CASSPPGGREETQYF
TRBJ1-2	TRBV5-6	CASSLVGEGAYYGYTF
TRBJ1-3	TRBV28	CASSRGQHGNTIYF
TRBJ2-2	TRBV7-3	CASSKSGGTGELFF
TRBJ1-6	TRBV19	CASSPQGYNSPLHF
TRBJ2-7	TRBV7-9	CASSSVDSAYEQYF
TRBJ1-3	TRBV5-1	CASSPAVSVSGNTIYF
TRBJ1-5	TRBV28	CASSRRSYREGHQPQHF
TRBJ2-2	TRBV10-3	CAISAWSGVTGELFF
TRBJ1-1	TRBV4-1	CASSQGLRQRRAGNTEAFF
TRBJ2-7	TRBV28	CASSTTPYEQYF
TRBJ1-2	TRBV6-4	CASSPSGGQPYGYTF
TRBJ2-7	TRBV6-5	CASSYSVGGSSYEQYF
TRBJ1-2	TRBV29-1	CSVTSGTGFHGYTF
TRBJ1-2	TRBV11-3	CASSLDSVSQGRGYTF
TRBJ1-1	TRBV5-1	CASSFYRGGMNTEAFF
TRBJ1-2	TRBV4-1	CASSQDQGSIYGYTF
TRBJ1-2	TRBV5-1	CASSPRTGDGYTF
TRBJ1-1	TRBV4-3	CASGHTNTEAFF
TRBJ2-2	TRBV9	CASSVGISISNTGELFF
TRBJ1-1	TRBV5-1	CASSARELNTEAFF
TRBJ1-4	TRBV11-2	CASSLAPGRQNEKLFF
TRBJ1-5	TRBV20-1	CSASLGGTRYSNQPQHF
TRBJ1-3	TRBV6-5	CASRVSQGFGNTIYF
TRBJ1-2	TRBV3-1/TRBV3-2	CASSQKQGTGYTF
TRBJ2-4	TRBV12-2	CASRPRTGAENIQYF
TRBJ1-2	TRBV4-2	CASSQDPTGDYGYTF
TRBJ1-1	TRBV27	CASSLEGGTEAFF
TRBJ1-2	TRBV6-5	CASSYPRGTGRYGYTF
TRBJ1-1	TRBV7-2	CASSLRASRGHTEAFF